This TCR beta chain comes out of a study of cytotoxic CD8 clonotypes in ibrutinib-treated CLL. Across the study: Patients attained approximately 24 partial and 2 complete responses; at median about 74 months, around 15 remained remitted while some 12 progressed. Per sample, productive templates averaged roughly 230,000 and productive rearrangements averaged roughly 91,000.

V was shortened by 2 bases and J by 2 bases, with 8 bases between the two germline ends. Germline CDR1 is SGHRS and CDR2 is YFSETQ. There are 14 residues in the CDR3. Target depth was 1 in 200,000 to 1 in 1 million T cells, about 10x per clonotype. Only in-frame clones appear in the TCRdb table, and some are missing; sequencing was by immunoSEQ multiplex PCR. This table holds around 76,000 clones, less than 90% found once. The input for sequencing was PBMCs, taken after 24 months of ibrutinib treatment. This TCR came from a human donor with chronic lymphocytic leukemia. J is TRBJ1-3 and V is TRBV5-1; D may be TRBD1 (6 bases). CDR3 nucleotide sequence: TGCGCCAGCAGCTTTACAGGGACTGGAAACACCATATATTTT. Translation: CASSFTGTGNTIYF.